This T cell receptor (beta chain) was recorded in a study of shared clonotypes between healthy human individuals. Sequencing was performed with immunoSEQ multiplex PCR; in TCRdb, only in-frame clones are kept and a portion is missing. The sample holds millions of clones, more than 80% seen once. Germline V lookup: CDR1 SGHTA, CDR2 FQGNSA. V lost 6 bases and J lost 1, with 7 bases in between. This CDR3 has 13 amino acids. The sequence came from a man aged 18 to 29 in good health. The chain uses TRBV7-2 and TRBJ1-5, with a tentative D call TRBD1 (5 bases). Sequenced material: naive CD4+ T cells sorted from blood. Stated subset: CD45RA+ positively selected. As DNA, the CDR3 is TGTGCCAGCAGAAGACAGAGCAATCAGCCCCAGCATTTT. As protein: CASRRQSNQPQHF. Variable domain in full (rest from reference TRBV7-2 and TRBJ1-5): GAGVSQSPSNKVTEKGKDVELRCDPISGHTALYWYRQSLGQGLEFLIYFQGNSAPDKSGLPSDRFSAERTGGSVSTLTIQRTQQEDSAVYLCASRRQSNQPQHFGDGTRLSIL.